This T cell receptor beta chain originates from a study of regulatory T cells in long-lasting Graves disease (dated by TCRdb to the early 2020s). Regarding the study in general: Persistent Graves' disease meant more than 5 years of antithyroid drug treatment with TSH receptor autoantibodies that stayed positive. Persistent Graves' disease patients were compared with newly diagnosed Graves' disease patients by peripheral blood TCR sequencing and RNA sequencing. The study was conducted in China and was registered as a clinical trial. A total of roughly 35 samples underwent TCR sequencing: about 13 from persistent and approximately 20 from newly diagnosed Graves' disease patients. In the clinical cohort, patients with persistent Graves' disease had used antithyroid drugs for an average of around ten years.

The time point label, read with the paper, signifies: persistent/refractory GD, antithyroid drugs over 5 years with positive TRAb. For both TCR sequencing and RNA sequencing, RNA was extracted from PBMCs using TRIzol. Graves' disease was diagnosed according to American Thyroid Association guidelines. The patients came from an endocrinology department in Xi'an, China. Each patient gave approximately 9 milliliters of peripheral blood, collected in an EDTA anticoagulant tube. PBMCs were isolated by Ficoll Paque Plus density gradient separation without further T cell sorting. An Agilent 2100 Bioanalyzer and agarose gel were used to check RNA quality, while a NanoDrop 2000 measured RNA concentration. In the case of this clonotype: Its specific antigen is unknown. Per-nucleotide qualities are absent, and no much larger clonotype sits a single base away.

V is pared back by 11 bases and J by 3 bases, with 16 bases lying between the germline termini. Reading from cysteine to phenylalanine, the CDR3 counts 14 amino acids. The read is trimmed to its CDR3 DNA, 42 bases read in frame from base 1. CDR1 MDHEN and CDR2 SYDVKM are derived from the germline V gene. Library preparation employed multiplex PCR. The data were produced on an Illumina HiSeq 4000. TCR beta libraries were built with iRepertoire HTBI primers and Arm-PCR amplification of CDR3 regions. Before sequencing, the PCR products underwent gel purification. Concerning the study's data processing: Across samples, 62 TRBV and roughly 15 TRBJ segments were identified and used for gene usage analysis of CDR3 amino acid clonotypes. Filtered high-quality paired reads were merged into contigs using COPE and FqMerger. BLAST was used to align contigs to IMGT TRBV, TRBD and TRBJ reference genes, with CDR3 defined following IMGT. Any clonotype with a frequency above 0.1% was classified as a highly expanded clone. Shannon entropy was used to measure repertoire diversity, and the Gini coefficient was used to measure V-J evenness. Clonotypes shared by more than one individual were considered public. Starting from the raw public reads, TCRdb applied fastp trimming at Q25, assembled clones with MiXCR and retained in-frame beta chains. Rows with a matching CDR3 protein are joined into one entry that keeps the most common DNA and genes. None of the V and J calls come from the authors' own analysis; TCRdb made them. The sample profile shows 350,000 to 450,000 distinct CDR3 sequences; roughly 23% of them were found once. The ten largest clones represent roughly an eighth of the sample.

Overall study results and their limits: The study examined only peripheral blood because the primary lesion, thyroid tissue, could not be accessed. As a limitation, the authors acknowledged that the small sample size may reduce accuracy. Lower TCR Shannon entropy and fewer highly expanded clones were observed in persistent Graves' disease patients than in newly diagnosed patients, which suggested clonal expansion. TRBV28, TRBJ1-2 and TRBJ2-5 were preferentially used in persistent disease, while TRBV20-1 and TRBJ2-1 were favored in newly diagnosed disease. Persistent patients shared more public clonotypes among themselves (2,741) than newly diagnosed patients did (about 900). Sequencing and analysis were limited to the TCR beta chain.

The starting material was peripheral blood mononuclear cells (PBMCs), obtained when the disease was refractory, from a patient treated with antithyroid drugs. The V gene is TRBV28 and the J gene is TRBJ2-2; a tentative D call is TRBD2 (5 bases match). This receptor was identified in a female donor with Graves disease. The nucleotide sequence reads as follows: TGTGCCGGCATCCCAGAGGGTTACACCGGGGAGCTGTTTTTT. This codes for CAGIPEGYTGELFF.